This note documents a single T cell receptor beta chain sequence. What it binds is not known. From the reads, TCRdb called clonotypes with MiXCR, one entry per CDR3 protein. Among some 500,000 distinct CDR3 sequences, around 30% were seen once, and the ten largest hold roughly 15%. This sample is drawn from a study of T cell repertoires in cytomegalovirus infection. Study-level information: Recently identified HLA-C-restricted and well-studied HLA-B-restricted CMV epitopes were used. Public TCR beta signatures indicated both CMV infection and matching HLA type. Findings of the study overall: Carriers of CMV plus the relevant HLA were identified by cumulative public TCR beta family frequency. Ex vivo, HLA-C-restricted CMV-specific TCR beta clonotypes prevailed over the rest of the response.

The CDR3 spans 15 residues. Germline V gene sequence: CDR1 LGHNA, CDR2 YNFKEQ. V was trimmed by 1 base and J by 0 bases, leaving 6 bases between them. Specimen: cultured PBMCs, collected from culture after CMV antigen stimulation. The V call is TRBV4-2, the J call TRBJ2-2; D remains ambiguous. The source is a human donor in good health (CMV status not recorded). Some clones in this sample may be carry-over from other donors' samples. The CDR3 DNA sequence: TGTGCCAGCAGCCAAGGGCCGTCGAACACCGGGGAGCTGTTTTTT. Translated: CASSQGPSNTGELFF.